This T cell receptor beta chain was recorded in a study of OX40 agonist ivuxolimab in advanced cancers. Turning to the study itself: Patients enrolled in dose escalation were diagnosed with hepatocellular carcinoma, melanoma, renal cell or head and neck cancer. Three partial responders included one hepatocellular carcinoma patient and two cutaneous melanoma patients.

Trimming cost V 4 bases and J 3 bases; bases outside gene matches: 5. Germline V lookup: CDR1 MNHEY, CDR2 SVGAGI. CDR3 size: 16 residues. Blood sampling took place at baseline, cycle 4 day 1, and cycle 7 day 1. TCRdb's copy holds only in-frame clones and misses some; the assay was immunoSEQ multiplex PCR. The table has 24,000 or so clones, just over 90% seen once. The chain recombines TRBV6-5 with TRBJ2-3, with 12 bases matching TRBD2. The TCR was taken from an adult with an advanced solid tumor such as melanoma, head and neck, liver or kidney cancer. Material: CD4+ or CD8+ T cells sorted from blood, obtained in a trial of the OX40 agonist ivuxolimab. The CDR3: CASSFPTSGRTDTQYF. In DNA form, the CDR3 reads TGTGCCAGCAGTTTTCCGACTAGCGGGAGAACAGATACGCAGTATTTT.